The 8 T cell receptor beta chains listed next were all sequenced from one sample in a study of blood T cell repertoires in COVID-19. Assay used: immunoSEQ multiplex PCR; TCRdb lists only in-frame clones, some missing. The sample has roughly 77,000 clones; 80% are singletons. The sample was peripheral blood. The source is a woman in her 70s with acute or convalescent COVID-19.

This chain connects TRBV25-1 to TRBJ2-7; 9 positions match TRBD1. Germline V lookup: CDR1 MGHDK, CDR2 SYGVNS. After removal of 8 bases from V and 3 bases from J, the junction contained 5 bases not matched to a gene. The CDR3 length is 13 residues. CDR3 sequence (DNA): TGTGCCAGCGGAAGGACAGGGGTCTACGAGCAGTACTTC. Protein: CASGRTGVYEQYF.

The V call is TRBV7-8, the J call TRBJ1-4; possibly TRBD1 for D (6 bases). Per the germline V gene, CDR1 is SGHVS and CDR2 is FQNEAQ. The V and J ends lost 6 bases and 8 bases respectively, with 22 bases between them. This CDR3 is 16 amino acids long. CDR3 sequence reads: CASSPKGRQVIEKLFF. The CDR3 DNA is TGTGCCAGCAGTCCCAAAGGGCGACAGGTGATAGAAAAACTGTTTTTT. The entire variable domain, with the rest obtained from reference TRBV7-8 and TRBJ1-4, is as follows: GAGVSQSPRYKVAKRGQDVALRCDPISGHVSLFWYQQALGQGPEFLTYFQNEAQLDKSGLPSDRFFAERPEGSVSTLKIQRTQQEDSAVYLCASSPKGRQVIEKLFFGSGTQLSVL.

The rearrangement joins TRBV19 to TRBJ2-2, with 9 bases aligning to TRBD1. Germline V lookup: CDR1 LNHDA, CDR2 SQIVND (reference sequence). The CDR3 consists of 16 residues. Trimming removed 3 bases from V and 2 bases from J; junction bases left unmatched: 4. DNA of the CDR3: TGTGCCAGTAGTATGTGGGGACAGGGAAACACCGGGGAGCTGTTTTTT. This sequence encodes CASSMWGQGNTGELFF.

The chain is built from TRBV7-2 and TRBJ2-1; weak D call: TRBD2 (6 bases). The CDR3 has 14 residues. V lost 3 bases, J lost 5 bases, and 11 bases lay in between. CDR1 SGHTA and CDR2 FQGNSA come from the germline V gene. CDR3 residues: CASSLLARHNEQFF. For the CDR3, the DNA is TGTGCCAGCAGCTTGCTAGCGAGGCACAATGAGCAGTTCTTC.

V usage is TRBV10-3 and J usage is TRBJ1-1; D is ambiguous. The CDR3 runs 13 residues. Looked up from germline, CDR1 is ENHRY and CDR2 is SYGVKD. V was shortened by 8 bases and J by 0 bases, with 10 bases between the two germline ends. DNA of the CDR3: TGTGCCATCCAGAATCCCATGAACACTGAAGCTTTCTTT. Translation gives CAIQNPMNTEAFF.

This chain joins TRBV12-3 or TRBV12-4 and TRBJ1-2, with TRBD1 matching 7 bases. J gave up 6 bases and V 3 bases, and 4 bases lay outside the gene matches. The CDR3 is 13 residues long. The CDR3 loop reads CASSLIRGDGYTF. CDR3 sequence (DNA): TGTGCCAGCAGTTTGATCAGGGGGGATGGCTACACCTTC.

The gene calls are TRBV5-1 and TRBJ2-7; D is perhaps TRBD1 (5 bases). The CDR3 extends over 16 amino acids. V was clipped by 4 bases and J by 2 bases, with 19 bases between them. Germline CDR1 and CDR2: SGHRS and YFSETQ. The CDR3 nucleotides are TGCGCCAGCAGCGGCGGACAACTCCCTACTACCTACGAGCAGTACTTC. It yields the protein CASSGGQLPTTYEQYF. Full variable domain (rest looked up from reference TRBV5-1 and TRBJ2-7): KAGVTQTPRYLIKTRGQQVTLSCSPISGHRSVSWYQQTPGQGLQFLFEYFSETQRNKGNFPGRFSGRQFSNSRSEMNVSTLELGDSALYLCASSGGQLPTTYEQYFGPGTRLTVT.

The V call is TRBV4-3, the J call TRBJ2-7; perhaps TRBD2 as D (7 bases). The CDR3 has 15 residues. The germline V gene encodes CDR1 LGHNA and CDR2 YSLEER. The germline V and J ends were trimmed by 0 bases and 3 bases, with 12 bases remaining between them. DNA of the CDR3: TGCGCCAGCAGCCAAGAGATAGGGGGGGGCTACGAGCAGTACTTC. Translation gives CASSQEIGGGYEQYF.